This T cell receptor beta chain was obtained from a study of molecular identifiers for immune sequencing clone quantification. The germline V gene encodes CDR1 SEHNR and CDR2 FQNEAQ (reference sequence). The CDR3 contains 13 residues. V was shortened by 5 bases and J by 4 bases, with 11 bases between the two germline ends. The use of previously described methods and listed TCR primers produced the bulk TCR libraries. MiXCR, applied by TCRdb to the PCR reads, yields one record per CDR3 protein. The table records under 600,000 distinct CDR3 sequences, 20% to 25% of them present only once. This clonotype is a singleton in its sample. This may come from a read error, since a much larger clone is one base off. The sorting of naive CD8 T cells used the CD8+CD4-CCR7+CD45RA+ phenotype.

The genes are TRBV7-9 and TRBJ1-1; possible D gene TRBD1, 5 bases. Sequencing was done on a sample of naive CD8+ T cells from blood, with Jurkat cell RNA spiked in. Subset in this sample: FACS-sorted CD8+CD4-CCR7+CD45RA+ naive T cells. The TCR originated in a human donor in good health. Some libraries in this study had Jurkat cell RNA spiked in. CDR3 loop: CASSPGICTEAFF. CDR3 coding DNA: TGTGCCAGCAGCCCAGGGATCTGCACTGAAGCTTTCTTT.